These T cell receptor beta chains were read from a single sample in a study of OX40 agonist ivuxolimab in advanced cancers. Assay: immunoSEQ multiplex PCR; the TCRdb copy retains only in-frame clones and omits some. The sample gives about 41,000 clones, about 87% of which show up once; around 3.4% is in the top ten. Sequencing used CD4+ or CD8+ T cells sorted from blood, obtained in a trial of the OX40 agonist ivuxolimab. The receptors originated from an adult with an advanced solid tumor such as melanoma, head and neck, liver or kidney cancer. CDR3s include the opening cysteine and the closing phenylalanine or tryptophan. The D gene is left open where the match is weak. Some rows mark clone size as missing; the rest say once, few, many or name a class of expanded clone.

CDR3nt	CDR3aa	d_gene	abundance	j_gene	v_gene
TGTGCCAGCAGATCGGGACAGGCTAGAAACACTGAAGCTTTCTTT	CASRSGQARNTEAFF	TRBD1	NA	TRBJ1-1	TRBV7-8
TGTGCCAGCAGCGTAGGACTAGCGGGGGGGAATGAGCAGTTCTTC	CASSVGLAGGNEQFF	TRBD2	NA	TRBJ2-1	TRBV9
TGTGCCAGCAGCCCCCTAGCGGGAGGGCCATTGGGGGTACGGGATACGCAGTATTTT	CASSPLAGGPLGVRDTQYF	TRBD2	NA	TRBJ2-3	TRBV28
TGTGCCAGCAGCTTAGCTTACAGCGAATCTGAGCAGTTCTTC	CASSLAYSESEQFF	NA	once	TRBJ2-1	TRBV7-2
TGTGCCAGCTCACCACCAGGACAGGGCCTACCTAATGAAAAACTGTTTTTT	CASSPPGQGLPNEKLFF	TRBD1	NA	TRBJ1-4	TRBV18
TGTGCCAGCAGCCTACAAACCAATAAGCGCGAGCAGTACTTC	CASSLQTNKREQYF	NA	NA	TRBJ2-7	TRBV14
TGTGCCAGCAGCCGAGACAGCAGCAGACGGAACACTGAAGCTTTCTTT	CASSRDSSRRNTEAFF	NA	NA	TRBJ1-1	TRBV11-2
TGTGCCAGCTGCAGGGGGCGCGTGAACACTGAAGCTTTCTTT	CASCRGRVNTEAFF	TRBD1	medium-sized	TRBJ1-1	TRBV28
TGCGCCAGCAGCCCTCCCCTAACCTACGAGCAGTACTTC	CASSPPLTYEQYF	NA	NA	TRBJ2-7	TRBV4-1
TGTGCCAGCAGTTTAAGTAGCGGGATAGAGACCCAGTACTTC	CASSLSSGIETQYF	TRBD2	NA	TRBJ2-5	TRBV6-5
TGTGCTAGCAGGGTTAGTGGTACCTACGAGCAGTACTTC	CASRVSGTYEQYF	NA	NA	TRBJ2-7	TRBV12-5
TGTGCCTGGAGTGTATTCGGGGAGACCCAGTACTTC	CAWSVFGETQYF	NA	once	TRBJ2-5	TRBV30
TGTGCCTGGAGTGTAAGACTTAACAATGAGCAGTTCTTC	CAWSVRLNNEQFF	NA	NA	TRBJ2-1	TRBV30
TGTGCCAGCAGTTCGGACAGCTTATATGGGGTCACTGAAGCTTTCTTT	CASSSDSLYGVTEAFF	NA	NA	TRBJ1-1	TRBV27
TGTGCCAGCAGTCCAGACAGGTACACTGAAGCTTTCTTT	CASSPDRYTEAFF	NA	NA	TRBJ1-1	TRBV28
TGTGCCACAAAATGGACGGACTCGAACACCGGGGAGCTGTTTTTT	CATKWTDSNTGELFF	NA	few	TRBJ2-2	TRBV19
TGTGCCAGCAGCTTCGGCAGGGGGAACGAGCAGTACTTC	CASSFGRGNEQYF	TRBD1	NA	TRBJ2-7	TRBV7-9
TGTGCCAGTAATCTATTCGCGAGCGCTAGCACAGATACGCAGTATTTT	CASNLFASASTDTQYF	NA	NA	TRBJ2-3	TRBV19
TGTGCCTGGAGCCCCCAGGGGAGAGACAGTTCACCCCTCCACTTT	CAWSPQGRDSSPLHF	NA	NA	TRBJ1-6	TRBV30
TGTGCCAGTAGTCCTGGACAGAGCAGGAGTACGCAGTATTTT	CASSPGQSRSTQYF	NA	NA	TRBJ2-3	TRBV19
TGTGCCAGCAGCCCCTTAGCGGGACTCTCCTACGAGCAGTACTTC	CASSPLAGLSYEQYF	TRBD2	NA	TRBJ2-7	TRBV5-8
TGTGCTAGTGCTAGGGCACATGGTGGCTACACCTTC	CASARAHGGYTF	NA	NA	TRBJ1-2	TRBV12-5
TGTGCCAGCACTGGACAGAGAAATCAGCCCCAGCATTTT	CASTGQRNQPQHF	NA	once	TRBJ1-5	TRBV2
TGTGCCAGTAGTATAGAGGCAGGGTGGTACGAGCAGTACTTC	CASSIEAGWYEQYF	NA	NA	TRBJ2-7	TRBV19
TGTGCCAGCAGCCCCATGTTAGGGACCTACGAGCAGTACTTC	CASSPMLGTYEQYF	NA	few	TRBJ2-7	TRBV7-2
TGTGCCAGCAGCCCGACAGGGTGGAACTACGAGCAGTACTTC	CASSPTGWNYEQYF	TRBD1	NA	TRBJ2-7	TRBV11-3
TGTGCCTCCAATTTAGGGGGACCACTTTATGGCTACACCTTC	CASNLGGPLYGYTF	NA	once	TRBJ1-2	TRBV19
TGTGCCAGCAGCGGATTCAGGACAGGAGAAGCTTTCTTT	CASSGFRTGEAFF	TRBD1	NA	TRBJ1-1	TRBV11-2
TGTGCCAGCAGCTTAGGCTCTCAGGAGCAGTTCTTC	CASSLGSQEQFF	NA	NA	TRBJ2-1	TRBV11-3
TGCAGCGTAAGGTTGGGCAATCAGCCCCAGCATTTT	CSVRLGNQPQHF	NA	few	TRBJ1-5	TRBV29-1
TGTGCCAGCAGCTTAGTTGACAGGGCGGGTGCTTATGGCTACACCTTC	CASSLVDRAGAYGYTF	TRBD1	NA	TRBJ1-2	TRBV7-8
TGCGCCAGCAGCGCCGGGACAGGAGATCAGCCCCAGCATTTT	CASSAGTGDQPQHF	TRBD1	once	TRBJ1-5	TRBV5-1
TGTGCCAGCCAGGGGGGATTTCTTCTAGGGGACATTCAGTACTTC	CASQGGFLLGDIQYF	NA	NA	TRBJ2-4	TRBV6-1
TGTGCCAGCAGTTCGGTGGGGGCCACAGATACGCAGTATTTT	CASSSVGATDTQYF	NA	NA	TRBJ2-3	TRBV6-5
TGTGCCAGCAGTTTTAGCGGGATTGATGAGCAGTTCTTC	CASSFSGIDEQFF	TRBD2	NA	TRBJ2-1	TRBV28
TGTGCCAGCAGCCCAGCCTCCAGGGGGAGGAGGACTGAAGCTTTCTTT	CASSPASRGRRTEAFF	TRBD1	NA	TRBJ1-1	TRBV5-4
TGTGCCAGCAGCTTATCCGGGACGGCTTACAATGAGCAGTTCTTC	CASSLSGTAYNEQFF	NA	NA	TRBJ2-1	TRBV7-3
TGTGCCAGCAGCCGGTTGTGGGGGAAGTCTAATGAAAAACTGTTTTTT	CASSRLWGKSNEKLFF	NA	NA	TRBJ1-4	TRBV7-8
TGCAGCGCCCCCAGAGGAAACACCATATATTTT	CSAPRGNTIYF	NA	NA	TRBJ1-3	TRBV29-1
TGTGCTAGTGGTTTGTGGACCAACTATGGCTACACCTTC	CASGLWTNYGYTF	NA	NA	TRBJ1-2	TRBV12-5
TGTGCCTGGACATCCGGGACAGGGGTGGGTCAGCCCCAGCATTTT	CAWTSGTGVGQPQHF	TRBD1	medium-sized	TRBJ1-5	TRBV30
TGTGCCAGCAGTTTAGCCGGACAGGGAACAAAGCAGTTCTTC	CASSLAGQGTKQFF	TRBD1	NA	TRBJ2-1	TRBV28
TGTGCCAGCAGAGATCCGGGGCCGTTGTTTTTT	CASRDPGPLFF	NA	NA	TRBJ1-4	TRBV2
TGCGCCAGCAGCTTGGCCCCAAAGGTGGGATACGAGCAGTACTTC	CASSLAPKVGYEQYF	NA	NA	TRBJ2-7	TRBV5-1
TGTGCCAGCAGTGGGACGTACACCGGGGAGCTGTTTTTT	CASSGTYTGELFF	NA	NA	TRBJ2-2	TRBV2
TGTGCCAGCAGCTTACGAGACGGGAACTATGGCTACACCTTC	CASSLRDGNYGYTF	NA	NA	TRBJ1-2	TRBV13
TGTGCCAGCAGGTCCCGAGGCAGCGAGCAGTACTTC	CASRSRGSEQYF	NA	NA	TRBJ2-7	TRBV28
TGTGCCAGCAGCGTAGAGGGAGGGGGCGGCAAGCAGTTCTTC	CASSVEGGGGKQFF	NA	NA	TRBJ2-1	TRBV9
TGTGCCAGCAGCGCACCGCTGACTAGAGGGGGGACCACAGATACGCAGTATTTT	CASSAPLTRGGTTDTQYF	NA	NA	TRBJ2-3	TRBV9
TGTGCCAGCAGCTTACGACTTACAGATACGCAGTATTTT	CASSLRLTDTQYF	NA	once	TRBJ2-3	TRBV7-2
TGTGCCAGCACTCCCGGCACTGAAGCTTTCTTT	CASTPGTEAFF	NA	few	TRBJ1-1	TRBV28
TGTGCCAGCAGTTACGGGCCCCCCCAACCCCAGCATTTT	CASSYGPPQPQHF	NA	NA	TRBJ1-5	TRBV6-5
TGTGCCAGCAGTGAAGGAGGCAGCCTCGCCTACGAGCAGTACTTC	CASSEGGSLAYEQYF	NA	NA	TRBJ2-7	TRBV6-1
TGTGCCAGCAGAAGACTAGCGGGATCATACGAGCAGTACTTC	CASRRLAGSYEQYF	TRBD2	once	TRBJ2-7	TRBV6-6
TGTGCCAGTAGTATAGTGGCCCTCAGGAACAATGAGCAGTTCTTC	CASSIVALRNNEQFF	NA	NA	TRBJ2-1	TRBV19
TGTGCCAGCAGACACGTGGGGCGGACCTCCTACAATGAGCAGTTCTTC	CASRHVGRTSYNEQFF	NA	NA	TRBJ2-1	TRBV11-2
TGTGCCAGCAGCTTAAAAGGGGAGACCTACAGCGGTCCTTACGAGCAGTACTTC	CASSLKGETYSGPYEQYF	NA	NA	TRBJ2-7	TRBV11-1
TGTGCCAGTCGGACTAGCCGAAGTTCCTACGAGCAGTACTTC	CASRTSRSSYEQYF	TRBD2	NA	TRBJ2-7	TRBV11-2
TGTGCCAGGAGGGGACAGGGAGCACAAGATACGCAGTATTTT	CARRGQGAQDTQYF	TRBD1	once	TRBJ2-3	TRBV2